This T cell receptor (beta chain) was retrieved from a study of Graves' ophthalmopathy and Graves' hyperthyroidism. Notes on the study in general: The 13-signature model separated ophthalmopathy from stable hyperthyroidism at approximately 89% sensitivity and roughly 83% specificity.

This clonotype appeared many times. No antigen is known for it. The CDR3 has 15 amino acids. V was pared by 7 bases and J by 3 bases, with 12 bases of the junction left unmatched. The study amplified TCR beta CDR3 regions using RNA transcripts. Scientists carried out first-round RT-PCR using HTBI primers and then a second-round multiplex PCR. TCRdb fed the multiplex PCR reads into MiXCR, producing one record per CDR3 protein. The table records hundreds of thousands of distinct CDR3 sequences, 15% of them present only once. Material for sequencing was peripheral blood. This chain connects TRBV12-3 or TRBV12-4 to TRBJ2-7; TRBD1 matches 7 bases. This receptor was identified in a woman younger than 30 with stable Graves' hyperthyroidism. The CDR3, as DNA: TGTGCCAGCACTTATGTTCCAGGGGGTAACTACGAGCAGTACTTC. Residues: CASTYVPGGNYEQYF.